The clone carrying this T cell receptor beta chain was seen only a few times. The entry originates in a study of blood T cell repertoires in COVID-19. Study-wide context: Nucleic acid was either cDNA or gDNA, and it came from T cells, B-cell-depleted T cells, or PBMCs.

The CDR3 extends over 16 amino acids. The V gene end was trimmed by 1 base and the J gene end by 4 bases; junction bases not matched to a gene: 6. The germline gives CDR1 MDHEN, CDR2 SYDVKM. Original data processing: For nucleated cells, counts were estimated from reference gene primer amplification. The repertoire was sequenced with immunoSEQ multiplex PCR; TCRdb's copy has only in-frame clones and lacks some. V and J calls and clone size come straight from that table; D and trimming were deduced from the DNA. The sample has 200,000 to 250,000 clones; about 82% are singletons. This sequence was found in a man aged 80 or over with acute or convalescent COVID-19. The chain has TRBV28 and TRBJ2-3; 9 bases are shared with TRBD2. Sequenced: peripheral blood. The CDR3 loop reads CASSLYRGREPDTQYF. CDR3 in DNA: TGTGCCAGCAGTTTATACCGCGGGAGGGAACCAGATACGCAGTATTTT.